These T cell receptor beta chains were read from a single sample in a study of chronic HIV infection and antiretroviral therapy. TCRdb reprocessed the 5' RACE reads with MiXCR, giving one entry per CDR3 protein. The repertoire includes tens of thousands of distinct CDR3 sequences, 7.5% to 9% of them detected once, and approximately 2.6% sits in the top ten. The sample consisted of peripheral blood. These TCRs come from an adult who had HIV and had not received antiretroviral therapy, or was an uninfected healthy control (not recorded which). The CDR3 runs from the conserved cysteine through the conserved F or W. D genes are given only for firm matches. Part of the rows lack a size; the others show once, few, many or a class for expanded clones.

TRBJ1-1,.,TRBV7-9,many,TGTGCCAGCAGCTTAGTTTCGGGTAACACTGAAGCTTTCTTT,CASSLVSGNTEAFF
TRBJ2-3,TRBD1,TRBV15,.,TGTGCCACCAGAGGGACAGACGATACGCAGTATTTT,CATRGTDDTQYF
TRBJ2-1,.,TRBV6-5,.,TGTGCCAGCAGTTACTCGACGCGGACCAGTCGGTTCTTC,CASSYSTRTSRFF
TRBJ2-3,.,TRBV20-1,.,TGCAGTGCTAGCCCCCGACAGGCGGGTAGCACAGATACGCAGTATTTT,CSASPRQAGSTDTQYF
TRBJ1-5,.,TRBV5-6,.,TGTGCCAGCAGCTTGGTTGGCACTAATCAGCCCCAGCATTTT,CASSLVGTNQPQHF
TRBJ2-7,TRBD2,TRBV4-3,few,TGCGCCAGCAGCCAAGATTTGGCACTAGCGGGAGACGAGCAGTACTTC,CASSQDLALAGDEQYF
TRBJ2-2,.,TRBV2,.,TGTGCCAGCAGTGTTGGAGGGGCGAACACCGGGGAGCTGTTTTTT,CASSVGGANTGELFF
TRBJ1-2,TRBD1,TRBV28,.,TGTGCCAGCAGTGCATCTACAGGGGGCAAAATGAATGGCTACACCTTC,CASSASTGGKMNGYTF
TRBJ2-5,TRBD2,TRBV28,many,TGTGCCAGCAGCTTAGGGAGGGTTGAGACCCAGTACTTC,CASSLGRVETQYF
TRBJ1-1,.,TRBV7-2,many,TGTGCCAGCAGCTTTTCCGATTTAATGGAGGCTTTCTTT,CASSFSDLMEAFF
TRBJ2-3,.,TRBV7-2,few,TGTGCCAGCAGCTACGCGGGAAGCACAGATACGCAGTATTTT,CASSYAGSTDTQYF
TRBJ2-7,.,TRBV6-2/TRBV6-3,many,TGTGCCAGCAGTTACTCGACTTGGGAGGAGCAGTACTTC,CASSYSTWEEQYF
TRBJ2-1,.,TRBV28,many,TGTGCCAGCAGTCAGGGCTACAATGAGCAGTTCTTC,CASSQGYNEQFF
TRBJ2-4,.,TRBV11-2,few,TGTGCCAGCAGCTTAGGTACCATTCAGTACTTC,CASSLGTIQYF
TRBJ2-3,.,TRBV18,many,TGTGCCAGCTCACCACCGTCGGTTACGCAGTATTTT,CASSPPSVTQYF
TRBJ2-7,TRBD2,TRBV4-1,.,TGCGCCAGCAGCCAAGGACGGGCAGCGGGAGGGTACGAGCAGTACTTC,CASSQGRAAGGYEQYF
TRBJ2-7,TRBD2,TRBV7-2,.,TGTGCCAGCAGCTTAGGAGGACTAGCGGGAGCTCAGGACGAGCAGTACTTC,CASSLGGLAGAQDEQYF
TRBJ1-6,.,TRBV7-2,.,TGTGCCAGCAGGGCAGGGTATAATTCACCCCTCCACTTT,CASRAGYNSPLHF
TRBJ2-1,.,TRBV7-8,many,TGTGCCAGCAGCTTGGTGGCTAGCTCCTACAATGAGCAGTTCTTC,CASSLVASSYNEQFF
TRBJ1-6,.,TRBV12-3/TRBV12-4,few,TGTGCCAGCAGCCACGGACAAGATAATTCACCCCTCCACTTT,CASSHGQDNSPLHF
TRBJ2-7,.,TRBV10-2,many,TGCGCCAGCAGACTAGAGGGCCCCAGCTACGAGCAGTACTTC,CASRLEGPSYEQYF
TRBJ2-1,.,TRBV29-1,many,TGCAGCGTTGCCAGCTCCTACAATGAGCAGTTCTTC,CSVASSYNEQFF
TRBJ1-5,.,TRBV12-3/TRBV12-4,few,TGTGCCAGCAGTTTAGGTCAGCCCCAGCATTTT,CASSLGQPQHF
TRBJ1-5,TRBD1,TRBV27,many,TGTGCCAGTAAAGGGACAGCTTATAGCAATCAGCCCCAGCATTTT,CASKGTAYSNQPQHF
TRBJ2-7,.,TRBV29-1,.,TGCAGCGCCGGGGACCTCCAGCGAAAGCAGTACTTC,CSAGDLQRKQYF
TRBJ1-3,.,TRBV6-5,.,TGTGCCAGCACCCGCAGACAGACCAGCTCTGGAAACACCATATATTTT,CASTRRQTSSGNTIYF
TRBJ2-3,TRBD2,TRBV29-1,medium-sized,TGCAGCGTAAGGACTAGCGGCTACACAGATACGCAGTATTTT,CSVRTSGYTDTQYF
TRBJ1-2,.,TRBV29-1,.,TGCAGCGCAGACGTGGGGGGTTCGGACTATGGCTACACCTTC,CSADVGGSDYGYTF
TRBJ1-2,.,TRBV2,.,TGTGCCAGTTGTTTCAGGTTCTCTAACTATGGCTACACCTTC,CASCFRFSNYGYTF
TRBJ1-1,TRBD1,TRBV28,.,TGTGCCAGCAGTTACAGGGGGCGCATCACTGAAGCTTTCTTT,CASSYRGRITEAFF
TRBJ2-3,.,TRBV10-3,.,TGTGCCATCGATCAGGGTGATACGCAGTATTTT,CAIDQGDTQYF
TRBJ2-3,.,TRBV18,many,TGTGCCAGCTCACCGGCGGGCTCCGCTGGCGGAGATACGCAGTATTTT,CASSPAGSAGGDTQYF
TRBJ2-1,.,TRBV29-1,.,TGCAGCGTTGAACGGGGGACTGGAACCTACAATGAGCAGTTCTTC,CSVERGTGTYNEQFF
TRBJ2-7,.,TRBV2,many,TGTGCCAGCAGCCTTTTGGGGGTCGAGCAGTACTTC,CASSLLGVEQYF
TRBJ2-1,TRBD2,TRBV10-3,many,TGTGCCATCAGAAGGGACTACGACAATGAGCAGTTCTTC,CAIRRDYDNEQFF
TRBJ1-1,.,TRBV20-1,few,TGCAGTGCTCCACGAGGGGATGAACAAGCTTTCTTT,CSAPRGDEQAFF
TRBJ2-2,.,TRBV11-2,few,TGTGCCAGCAGCCAGACGGGGTGGCGTCCCGGGGAGCTGTTTTTT,CASSQTGWRPGELFF
TRBJ2-7,TRBD2,TRBV28,.,TGTGCCAGCTGCTCGGGGGGGTTCTACGAGCAGTACTTC,CASCSGGFYEQYF
TRBJ2-1,.,TRBV28,few,TGTGCCACCATTTCGAGCGAGGCAAAAAGCTCCTACAATGAGCAGTTCTTC,CATISSEAKSSYNEQFF
TRBJ2-7,.,TRBV29-1,many,TGCAGCGTTGTGGGTTGGGGGGCCTTAGACTACGAGCAGTACTTC,CSVVGWGALDYEQYF
TRBJ2-1,TRBD2,TRBV24-1,many,TGTGCCACCAGTGATCCCAGCGGGAATCGGTACAATGAGCAGTTCTTC,CATSDPSGNRYNEQFF
TRBJ1-2,TRBD1,TRBV29-1,few,TGCAGCGTTGCCAGGGGGGACTATGGCTACACCTTC,CSVARGDYGYTF
TRBJ2-7,TRBD1,TRBV7-8,.,TGTGCCAGCAGCCCCCCGACAGGGGGGCTGGAGCAGTACTTC,CASSPPTGGLEQYF
TRBJ2-1,TRBD2,TRBV5-1,few,TGCGCCAGCAGCTTTGTTAGCGGGAGTGGTATTGAGCAGTTCTTC,CASSFVSGSGIEQFF
TRBJ1-5,.,TRBV28,many,TGTGCCAGCAGTTTATGGGGGGGCCTTGGGGGCAATCAGCCCCAGCATTTT,CASSLWGGLGGNQPQHF
TRBJ2-7,TRBD1,TRBV28,.,TGTGCCAGCAGTTCCTCGACAGGGGCCTACGAGCAGTACTTC,CASSSSTGAYEQYF
TRBJ1-1,TRBD1,TRBV20-1,many,TGCAGTGCTTGGGACAGGGCTGAGGAAGCTTTCTTT,CSAWDRAEEAFF
TRBJ2-7,TRBD2,TRBV5-6,many,TGTGCCAGCAGCTTGGTAGGCGGGGGATCCTACGAGCAGTACTTC,CASSLVGGGSYEQYF
TRBJ1-1,.,TRBV29-1,.,TGCAGCGTTGTGGTTCAGGGAGGGACTGAAGCTTTCTTT,CSVVVQGGTEAFF
TRBJ2-7,.,TRBV5-6,few,TGTGCCAGCAGCTACCGGGACTCCTCTGTCGAGCAGTACTTC,CASSYRDSSVEQYF
TRBJ2-7,TRBD1,TRBV28,many,TGTGCCAGCAGTTTGGTCGGACAGGGTTACGAGCAGTACTTC,CASSLVGQGYEQYF
TRBJ2-3,TRBD2,TRBV7-8,.,TGTGCCAGCAGCCCAGCGGGAGGGACTTACACAGATACGCAGTATTTT,CASSPAGGTYTDTQYF
TRBJ2-1,.,TRBV5-1,few,TGCGCCAGCAGTCCGGACTCCTACAATGAGCAGTTCTTC,CASSPDSYNEQFF
TRBJ2-7,.,TRBV2,many,TGTGCCAGCAGTGACAGGGGGCAGTACTTC,CASSDRGQYF